This T cell receptor beta chain emerged from a study of blood T cells in healthy people across ages. PCR was performed a second time for about 7 to 12 cycles using a sample-barcoded 5' primer and a J-beta primer mix. One entry per CDR3 protein results from TCRdb running MiXCR on the 5' RACE reads. The sample lists about 640,000 distinct CDR3 sequences, about 54% occurring once. Germline CDR1 and CDR2: SGHTA and FQGNSA. The ends lost 2 bases at V and 7 bases at J; junction bases unmatched: 10. The CDR3 covers 16 residues. This sequence originates from a man aged 55 to 70 in good health. The sequenced sample was blood. The V gene is TRBV7-2, the J gene TRBJ1-4; 7 bases map to TRBD1. Written as DNA, the CDR3 is TGTACCAGCAGCTTAACCCCAGGGGGAAGAAGTGAAAAACTGTTTTTT. Residues: CTSSLTPGGRSEKLFF.